The clone carrying this TCR beta chain is a singleton in its sample. No antigen is known for it. The sample originates from a study of cytomegalovirus exposure and HLA in healthy donors. Study-level results: Previously analyzed data showed that most TCR beta V segments were productive at a frequency of about 90% or about 30%. Follow-up analysis seemed to connect common viral pathogens with several of the most significant clusters identified. Per a later analysis, about 17,000 TCR beta sequences showed association with HLA alleles at 0.05 false discovery rate.

In the PCR, 60 Vbeta and 13 Jbeta primers were used. TCRdb keeps only in-frame clones here, not all; method: immunoSEQ multiplex PCR. The repertoire holds about 78,000 clones, with roughly 80% as singletons. The CDR3 totals 15 residues. Germline V CDR1 and CDR2: SGHVS, FQNEAQ. Trimming left V 5 bases short and J 7 bases short, with 18 bases between. The sample consisted of PBMCs. The TCR sequence derives from a man aged 50-60 years in good health and CMV-seropositive. The V call is TRBV7-8, the J call TRBJ1-5, with D tentatively TRBD1 (6 bases). CDR3 amino acids: CASSTEGGFRQPQHF. The CDR3 nucleotides read TGTGCCAGCAGCACCGAGGGGGGGTTCCGGCAGCCCCAGCATTTT.